This T cell receptor beta chain originates from a study of blood T cell repertoires in COVID-19. Study information: Some COVID-19 samples were acute and others convalescent; all came from the United States, Italy and Spain. From T cells, B-cell-depleted T cells, or PBMCs came the material, which was cDNA or gDNA.

Original methodology: Estimation of nucleated cell counts was performed using reference gene primer amplification. Assay used: immunoSEQ multiplex PCR; TCRdb lists only in-frame clones, some missing. The DNA was the basis for D and trimming; V, J and clone size are from that table. The sample shows about 190,000 clones, 89% of them seen only once. V was clipped by 0 bases and J by 4 bases, with 8 bases between them. This CDR3 has 15 amino acids. The germline CDR1 and CDR2 sequences are SGHDT and YYEEEE. The chain links TRBV5-6 to TRBJ1-6; D remains ambiguous. The origin of this receptor is a man aged 40-50 years with acute or convalescent COVID-19. Sequenced material: peripheral blood. The CDR3 sequence is CASSLERAYNSPLHF. The CDR3 DNA reads as TGTGCCAGCAGCTTGGAGAGGGCATATAATTCACCCCTCCACTTT.